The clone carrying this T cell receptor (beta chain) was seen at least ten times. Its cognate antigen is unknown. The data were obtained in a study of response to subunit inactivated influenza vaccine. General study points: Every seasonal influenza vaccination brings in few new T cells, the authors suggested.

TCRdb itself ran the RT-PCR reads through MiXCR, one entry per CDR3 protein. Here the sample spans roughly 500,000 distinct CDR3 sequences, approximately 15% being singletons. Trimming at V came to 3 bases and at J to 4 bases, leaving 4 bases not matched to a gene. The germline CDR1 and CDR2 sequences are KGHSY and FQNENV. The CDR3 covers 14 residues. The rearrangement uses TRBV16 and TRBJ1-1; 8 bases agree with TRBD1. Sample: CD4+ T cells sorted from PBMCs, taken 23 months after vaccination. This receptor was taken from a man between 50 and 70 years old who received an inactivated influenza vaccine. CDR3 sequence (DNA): TGTGCCAGCAGCCACGGACAGGGTTTCACTGAAGCTTTCTTT. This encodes CASSHGQGFTEAFF.